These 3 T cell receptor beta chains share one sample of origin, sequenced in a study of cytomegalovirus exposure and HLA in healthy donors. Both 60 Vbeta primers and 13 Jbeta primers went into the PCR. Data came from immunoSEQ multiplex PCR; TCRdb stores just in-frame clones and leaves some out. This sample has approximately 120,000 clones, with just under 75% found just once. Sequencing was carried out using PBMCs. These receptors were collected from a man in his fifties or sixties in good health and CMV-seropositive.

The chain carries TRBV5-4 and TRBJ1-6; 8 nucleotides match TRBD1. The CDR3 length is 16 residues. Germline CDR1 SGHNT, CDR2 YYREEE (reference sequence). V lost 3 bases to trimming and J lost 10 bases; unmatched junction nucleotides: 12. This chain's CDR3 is CASSSEDREVASPLHF. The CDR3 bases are TGTGCCAGCAGCTCCGAGGACAGGGAAGTAGCCTCACCCCTCCACTTT.

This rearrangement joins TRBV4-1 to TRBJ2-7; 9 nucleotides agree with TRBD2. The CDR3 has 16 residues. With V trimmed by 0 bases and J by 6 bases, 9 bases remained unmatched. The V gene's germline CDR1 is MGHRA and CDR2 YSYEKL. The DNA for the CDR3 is TGCGCCAGCAGCCAAGAGGGGGGCGGGGGGGCGGGCGAGCAGTACTTC. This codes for CASSQEGGGGAGEQYF.

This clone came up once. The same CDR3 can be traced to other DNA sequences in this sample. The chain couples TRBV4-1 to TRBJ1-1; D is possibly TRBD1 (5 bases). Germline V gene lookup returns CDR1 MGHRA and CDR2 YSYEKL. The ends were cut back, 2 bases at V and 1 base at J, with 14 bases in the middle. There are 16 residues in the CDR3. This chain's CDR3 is CASSQPRTGGNTEAFF. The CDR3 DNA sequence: TGCGCCAGCAGCCAACCTAGGACGGGGGGGAACACTGAAGCTTTCTTT.